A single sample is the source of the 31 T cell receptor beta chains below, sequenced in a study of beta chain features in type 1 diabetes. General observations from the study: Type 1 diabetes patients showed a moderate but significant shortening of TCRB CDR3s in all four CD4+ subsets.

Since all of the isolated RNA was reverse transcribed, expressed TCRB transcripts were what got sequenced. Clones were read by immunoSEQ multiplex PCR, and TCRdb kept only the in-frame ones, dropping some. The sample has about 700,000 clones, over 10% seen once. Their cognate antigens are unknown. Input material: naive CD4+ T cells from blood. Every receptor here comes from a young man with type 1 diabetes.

The CDR3 here is CASSEGRDPTYNEQFF. CDR3 bases: TGTGCCAGCAGTGAAGGCCGGGACCCTACCTACAATGAGCAGTTCTTC. The V and J genes are TRBV2 and TRBJ2-1; D tentatively reads TRBD1 or TRBD2 (5 bases each). Between the trimmed V and J ends, which lost 1 base and 2 bases, there was a span of 12 bases. Germline loops: CDR1 SNHLY, CDR2 FYNNEI. This CDR3 contains 16 residues.

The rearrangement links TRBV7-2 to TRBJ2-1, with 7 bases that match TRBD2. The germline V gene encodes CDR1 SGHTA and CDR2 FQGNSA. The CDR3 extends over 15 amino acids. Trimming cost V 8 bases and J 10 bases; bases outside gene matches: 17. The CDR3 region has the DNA TGTGCCAGCGACAAGAGACTAGCCGCCGGTAGCGAGCAGTTCTTC. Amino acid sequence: CASDKRLAAGSEQFF.

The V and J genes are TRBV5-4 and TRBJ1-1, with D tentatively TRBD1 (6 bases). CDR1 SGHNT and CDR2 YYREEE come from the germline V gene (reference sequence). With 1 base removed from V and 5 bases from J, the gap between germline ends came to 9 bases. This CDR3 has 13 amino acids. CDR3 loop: CASSLNRDTEAFF. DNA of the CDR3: TGTGCCAGCAGCTTGAACAGGGATACTGAAGCTTTCTTT.

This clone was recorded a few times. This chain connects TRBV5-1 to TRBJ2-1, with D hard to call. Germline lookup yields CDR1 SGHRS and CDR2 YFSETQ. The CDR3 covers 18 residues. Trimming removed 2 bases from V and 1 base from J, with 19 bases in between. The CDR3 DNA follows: TGCGCCAGCAGCTTAACGAACCCGGGTGAAGGGTCCTACAATGAGCAGTTCTTC. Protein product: CASSLTNPGEGSYNEQFF.

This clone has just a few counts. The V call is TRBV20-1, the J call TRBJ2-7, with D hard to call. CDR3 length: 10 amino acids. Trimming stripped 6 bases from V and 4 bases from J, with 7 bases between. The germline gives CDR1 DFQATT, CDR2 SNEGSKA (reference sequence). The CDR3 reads CSAVHYEQYF. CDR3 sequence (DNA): TGCAGTGCCGTACATTACGAGCAGTACTTC.

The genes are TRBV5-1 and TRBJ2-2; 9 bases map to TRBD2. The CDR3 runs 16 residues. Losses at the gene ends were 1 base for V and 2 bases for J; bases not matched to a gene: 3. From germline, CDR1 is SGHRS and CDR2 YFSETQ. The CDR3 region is CASSLLTSGNTGELFF. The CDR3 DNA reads TGCGCCAGCAGCTTGTTGACTAGCGGAAACACCGGGGAGCTGTTTTTT.

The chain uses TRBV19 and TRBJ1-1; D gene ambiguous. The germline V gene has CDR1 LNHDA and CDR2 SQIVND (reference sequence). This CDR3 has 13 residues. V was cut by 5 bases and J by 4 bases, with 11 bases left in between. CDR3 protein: CASSVRTITEAFF. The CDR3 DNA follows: TGTGCCAGTAGTGTTCGAACCATCACTGAAGCTTTCTTT.

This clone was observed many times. The CDR3 DNA follows: TGTGCCAGCAGTGACAACAGGGTCACGTTCTTC. Amino acid sequence: CASSDNRVTFF. J is TRBJ2-1 and V is TRBV6-4; TRBD1 is a possible D gene (6 bases). Germline lookup yields CDR1 MRHNA and CDR2 SNTAGT. Trimming stripped 2 bases from V and 15 bases from J, with 11 bases between. The CDR3 runs 11 residues.

CDR3 region: CASSQDRRDNEQFF. The CDR3 nucleotides read TGCGCCAGCAGCCAAGATCGGAGGGACAATGAGCAGTTCTTC. V usage is TRBV4-1 and J usage is TRBJ2-1; perhaps TRBD2 as D (6 bases). Germline CDR1 and CDR2: MGHRA and YSYEKL. V lost 0 bases to trimming and J lost 5 bases, with 8 bases between them. The CDR3 has 14 amino acids.

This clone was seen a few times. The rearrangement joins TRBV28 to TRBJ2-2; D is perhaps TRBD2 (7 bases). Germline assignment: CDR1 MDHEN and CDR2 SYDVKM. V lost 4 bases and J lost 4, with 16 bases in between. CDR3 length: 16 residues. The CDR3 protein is CASSSGGRTGTGELFF. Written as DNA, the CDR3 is TGTGCCAGCAGTTCGGGGGGCCGAACGGGCACCGGGGAGCTGTTTTTT.

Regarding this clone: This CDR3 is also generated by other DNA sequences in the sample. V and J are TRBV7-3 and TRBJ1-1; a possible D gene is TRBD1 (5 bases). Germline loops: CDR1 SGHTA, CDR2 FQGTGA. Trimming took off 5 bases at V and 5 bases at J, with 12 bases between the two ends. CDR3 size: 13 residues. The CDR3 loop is CASSPQGGTEAFF. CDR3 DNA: TGTGCCAGCAGCCCCCAGGGAGGAACTGAAGCTTTCTTT. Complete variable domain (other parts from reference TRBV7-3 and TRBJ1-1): GAGVSQTPSNKVTEKGKYVELRCDPISGHTALYWYRQSLGQGPEFLIYFQGTGAADDSGLPNDRFFAVRPEGSVSTLKIQRTERGDSAVYLCASSPQGGTEAFFGQGTRLTVV.

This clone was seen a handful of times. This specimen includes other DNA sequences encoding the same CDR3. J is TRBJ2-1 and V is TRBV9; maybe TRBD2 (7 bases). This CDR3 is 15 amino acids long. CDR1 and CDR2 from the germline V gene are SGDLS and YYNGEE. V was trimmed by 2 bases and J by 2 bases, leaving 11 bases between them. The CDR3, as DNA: TGTGCCAGCAGCGTTGGCGGGGGCACCTACAATGAGCAGTTCTTC. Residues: CASSVGGGTYNEQFF.

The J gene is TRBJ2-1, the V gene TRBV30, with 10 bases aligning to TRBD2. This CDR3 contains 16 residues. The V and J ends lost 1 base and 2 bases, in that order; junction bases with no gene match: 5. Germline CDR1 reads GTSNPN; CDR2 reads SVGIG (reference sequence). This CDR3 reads CAWSERGGYTYNEQFF. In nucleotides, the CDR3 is TGTGCCTGGAGTGAGCGGGGGGGCTACACCTACAATGAGCAGTTCTTC.

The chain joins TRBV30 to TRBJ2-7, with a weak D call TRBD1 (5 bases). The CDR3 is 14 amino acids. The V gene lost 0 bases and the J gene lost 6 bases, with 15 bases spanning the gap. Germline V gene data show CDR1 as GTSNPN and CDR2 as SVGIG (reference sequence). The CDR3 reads CAWSVKLVGVEQYF. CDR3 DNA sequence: TGTGCCTGGAGTGTAAAGTTGGTAGGGGTCGAGCAGTACTTC.

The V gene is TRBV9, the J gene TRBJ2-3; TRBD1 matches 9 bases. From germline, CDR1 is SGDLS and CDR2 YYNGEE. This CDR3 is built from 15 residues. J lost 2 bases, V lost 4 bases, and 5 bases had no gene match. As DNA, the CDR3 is TGTGCCAGCAGCCAGACAGGGGGAAACACAGATACGCAGTATTTT. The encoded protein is CASSQTGGNTDTQYF.

The CDR3 loop reads CALARGGPEAFF. The CDR3 DNA is TGTGCCTTGGCACGGGGGGGACCTGAAGCTTTCTTT. The chain links TRBV30 to TRBJ1-1; D perhaps matches TRBD1 (5 bases). CDR3 length: 12 residues. The germline V and J ends were trimmed by 7 bases and 6 bases, with 15 bases remaining between them. Germline values: CDR1 GTSNPN, CDR2 SVGIG (reference sequence).

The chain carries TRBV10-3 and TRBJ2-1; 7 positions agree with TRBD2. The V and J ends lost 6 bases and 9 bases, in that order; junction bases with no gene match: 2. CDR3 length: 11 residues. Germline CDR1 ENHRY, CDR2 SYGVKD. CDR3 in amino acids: CAISRGVEQFF. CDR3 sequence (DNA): TGTGCCATCAGCCGGGGGGTTGAGCAGTTCTTC.

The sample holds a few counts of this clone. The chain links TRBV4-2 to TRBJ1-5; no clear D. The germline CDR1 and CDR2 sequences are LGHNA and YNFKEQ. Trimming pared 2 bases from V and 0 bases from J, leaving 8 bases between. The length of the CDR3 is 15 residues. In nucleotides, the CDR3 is TGTGCCAGCAGCCAATTAGCAGATAGCAATCAGCCCCAGCATTTT. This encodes CASSQLADSNQPQHF.

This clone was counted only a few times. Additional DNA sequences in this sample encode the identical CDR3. The CDR3 reads CAWSPGQNTEAFF. CDR3 in DNA: TGTGCCTGGAGCCCTGGACAGAATACTGAAGCTTTCTTT. V usage is TRBV30 and J usage is TRBJ1-1; D perhaps matches TRBD1 (6 bases). The CDR3 is 13 amino acids. Germline V lookup: CDR1 GTSNPN, CDR2 SVGIG (reference sequence). Trimming left V 3 bases short and J 5 bases short, with 13 bases between.

The CDR3 sequence is CASSQTRTSGGRTDTQYF. CDR3 sequence (DNA): TGCGCCAGCAGCCAAACACGGACTAGCGGGGGGCGCACAGATACGCAGTATTTT. This rearrangement joins TRBV4-1 to TRBJ2-3; 14 positions agree with TRBD2. V lost 2 bases, J lost 1 base, and 5 bases stayed unmatched. The germline V gene has CDR1 MGHRA and CDR2 YSYEKL. The length of the CDR3 is 18 residues.

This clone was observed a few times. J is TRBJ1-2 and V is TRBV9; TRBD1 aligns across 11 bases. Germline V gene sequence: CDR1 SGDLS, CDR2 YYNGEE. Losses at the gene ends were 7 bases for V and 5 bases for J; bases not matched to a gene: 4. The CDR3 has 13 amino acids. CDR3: CASGDRGSYGYTF. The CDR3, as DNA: TGTGCCAGCGGGGACAGGGGGTCGTATGGCTACACCTTC.

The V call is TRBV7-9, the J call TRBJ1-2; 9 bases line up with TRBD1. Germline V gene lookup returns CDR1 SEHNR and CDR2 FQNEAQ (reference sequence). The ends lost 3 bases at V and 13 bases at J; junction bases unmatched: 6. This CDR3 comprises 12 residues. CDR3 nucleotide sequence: TGTGCCAGCAGCTTCGGGACAGGGTTCTCCACCTTC. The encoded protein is CASSFGTGFSTF.

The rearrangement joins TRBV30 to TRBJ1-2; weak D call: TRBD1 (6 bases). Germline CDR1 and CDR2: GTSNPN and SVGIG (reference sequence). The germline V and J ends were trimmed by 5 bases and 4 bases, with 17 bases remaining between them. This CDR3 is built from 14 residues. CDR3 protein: CAWDLQGYGYGYTF. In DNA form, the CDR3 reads TGTGCCTGGGACCTACAGGGTTACGGCTATGGCTACACCTTC.

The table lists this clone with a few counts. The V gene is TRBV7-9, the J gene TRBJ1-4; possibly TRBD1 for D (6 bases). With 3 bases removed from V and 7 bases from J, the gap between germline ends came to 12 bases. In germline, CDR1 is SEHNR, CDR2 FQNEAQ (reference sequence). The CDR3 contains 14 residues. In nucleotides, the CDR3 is TGTGCCAGCAGCTTCTGGACAGAAGGTGAAAAACTGTTTTTT. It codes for CASSFWTEGEKLFF.

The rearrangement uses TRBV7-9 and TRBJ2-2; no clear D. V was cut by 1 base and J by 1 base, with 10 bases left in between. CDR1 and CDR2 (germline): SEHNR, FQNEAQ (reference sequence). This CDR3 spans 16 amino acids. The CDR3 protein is CASSLGVGVNTGELFF. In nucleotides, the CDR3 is TGTGCCAGCAGCTTAGGGGTTGGAGTGAACACCGGGGAGCTGTTTTTT.

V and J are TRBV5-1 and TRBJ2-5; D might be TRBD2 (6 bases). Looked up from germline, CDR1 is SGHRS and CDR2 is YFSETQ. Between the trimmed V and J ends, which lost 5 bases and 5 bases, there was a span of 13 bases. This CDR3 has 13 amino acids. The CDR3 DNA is TGCGCCAGCAGGCGTCTCAGCGGGGAGACCCAGTACTTC. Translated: CASRRLSGETQYF.

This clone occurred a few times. As DNA, the CDR3 is TGTGCCAGCAGCCCGACAGGGAACGGCTACAATGAGCAGTTCTTC. This encodes CASSPTGNGYNEQFF. This chain joins TRBV7-9 and TRBJ2-1; 7 positions agree with TRBD1. J gave up 3 bases and V 5 bases, and 7 bases lay outside the gene matches. This CDR3 contains 15 residues. Germline V gene data show CDR1 as SEHNR and CDR2 as FQNEAQ (reference sequence). The whole variable domain, filled in from reference TRBV7-9 and TRBJ2-1, reads DTGVSQNPRHKITKRGQNVTFRCDPISEHNRLYWYRQTLGQGPEFLTYFQNEAQLEKSRLLSDRFSAERPKGSFSTLEIQRTEQGDSAMYLCASSPTGNGYNEQFFGPGTRLTVL.

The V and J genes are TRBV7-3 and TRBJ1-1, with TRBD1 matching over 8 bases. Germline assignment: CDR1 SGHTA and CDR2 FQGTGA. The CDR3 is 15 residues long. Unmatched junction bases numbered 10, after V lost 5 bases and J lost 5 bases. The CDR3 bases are TGTGCCAGCAGCCTCACTCGTACAGGGGGAACTGAAGCTTTCTTT. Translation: CASSLTRTGGTEAFF.

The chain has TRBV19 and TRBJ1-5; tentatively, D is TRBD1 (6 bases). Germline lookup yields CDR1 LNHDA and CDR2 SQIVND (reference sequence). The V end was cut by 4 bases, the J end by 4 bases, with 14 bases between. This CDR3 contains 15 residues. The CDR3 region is CASSTGHNINQPQHF. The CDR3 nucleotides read TGTGCCAGTAGTACGGGACATAACATTAATCAGCCCCAGCATTTT.

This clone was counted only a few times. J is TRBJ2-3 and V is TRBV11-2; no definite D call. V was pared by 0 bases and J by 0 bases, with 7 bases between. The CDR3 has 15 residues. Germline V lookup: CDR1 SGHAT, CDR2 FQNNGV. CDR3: CASSLDLWSTDTQYF. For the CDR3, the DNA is TGTGCCAGCAGCTTAGACCTTTGGAGCACAGATACGCAGTATTTT.

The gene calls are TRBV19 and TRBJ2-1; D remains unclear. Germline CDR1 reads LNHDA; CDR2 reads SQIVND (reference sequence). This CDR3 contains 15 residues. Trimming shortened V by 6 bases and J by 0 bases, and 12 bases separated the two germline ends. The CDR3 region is CASSLGRSSYNEQFF. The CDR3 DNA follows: TGTGCCAGTAGCCTCGGTAGGAGCTCCTACAATGAGCAGTTCTTC.